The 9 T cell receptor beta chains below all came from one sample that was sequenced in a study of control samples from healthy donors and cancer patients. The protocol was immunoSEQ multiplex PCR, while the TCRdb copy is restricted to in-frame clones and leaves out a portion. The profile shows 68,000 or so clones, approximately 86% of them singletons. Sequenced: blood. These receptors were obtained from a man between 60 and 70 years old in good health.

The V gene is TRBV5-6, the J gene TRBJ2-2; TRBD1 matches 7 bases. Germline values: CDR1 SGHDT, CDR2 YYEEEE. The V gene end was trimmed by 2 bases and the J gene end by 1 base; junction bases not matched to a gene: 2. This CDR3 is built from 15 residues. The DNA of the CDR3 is TGTGCCAGCAGCTTCGGGACAGTGAACACCGGGGAGCTGTTTTTT. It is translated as CASSFGTVNTGELFF.

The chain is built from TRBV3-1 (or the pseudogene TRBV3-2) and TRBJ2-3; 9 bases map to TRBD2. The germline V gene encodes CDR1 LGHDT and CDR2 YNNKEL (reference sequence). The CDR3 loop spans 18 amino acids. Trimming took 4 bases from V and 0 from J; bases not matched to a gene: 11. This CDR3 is CASSPLWRAGGSTDTQYF. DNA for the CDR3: TGTGCCAGCAGCCCATTGTGGAGAGCGGGAGGCAGCACAGATACGCAGTATTTT.

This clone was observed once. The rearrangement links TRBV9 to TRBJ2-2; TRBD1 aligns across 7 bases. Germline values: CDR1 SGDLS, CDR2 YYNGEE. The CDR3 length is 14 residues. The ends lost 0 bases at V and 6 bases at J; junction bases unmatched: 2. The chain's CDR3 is CASSVGQGAGELFF. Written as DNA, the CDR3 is TGTGCCAGCAGCGTAGGACAGGGAGCCGGGGAGCTGTTTTTT.

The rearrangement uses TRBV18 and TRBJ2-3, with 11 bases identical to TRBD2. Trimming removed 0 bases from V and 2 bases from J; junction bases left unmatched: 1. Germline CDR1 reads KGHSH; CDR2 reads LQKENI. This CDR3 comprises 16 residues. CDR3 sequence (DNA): TGTGCCAGCTCACCACCTAGCGGGAGGGCCACAGATACGCAGTATTTT. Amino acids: CASSPPSGRATDTQYF. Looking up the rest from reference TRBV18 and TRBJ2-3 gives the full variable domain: NAGVMQNPRHLVRRRGQEARLRCSPMKGHSHVYWYRQLPEEGLKFMVYLQKENIIDESGMPKERFSAEFPKEGPSILRIQQVVRGDSAAYFCASSPPSGRATDTQYFGPGTRLTVL.

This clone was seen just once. CDR3 in DNA: TGTGCCAGCAGCTTAGCGGGGGGTCAGCCCCAGCATTTT. It encodes CASSLAGGQPQHF. The chain joins TRBV7-2 to TRBJ1-5, with a tentative D call TRBD1 (5 bases). Per the germline V gene, CDR1 is SGHTA and CDR2 is FQGNSA. This CDR3 has 13 amino acids. Deletions cut 0 bases from V and 6 bases from J, with 6 bases between. Full variable domain (rest looked up from reference TRBV7-2 and TRBJ1-5): GAGVSQSPSNKVTEKGKDVELRCDPISGHTALYWYRQSLGQGLEFLIYFQGNSAPDKSGLPSDRFSAERTGGSVSTLTIQRTQQEDSAVYLCASSLAGGQPQHFGDGTRLSIL.

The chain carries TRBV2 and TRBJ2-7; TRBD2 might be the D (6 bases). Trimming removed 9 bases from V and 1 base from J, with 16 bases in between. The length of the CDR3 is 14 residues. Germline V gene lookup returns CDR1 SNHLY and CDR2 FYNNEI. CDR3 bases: TGTGCCAGTCAAGCGGGTCAGAGTTCCTACGAGCAGTACTTC. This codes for CASQAGQSSYEQYF.

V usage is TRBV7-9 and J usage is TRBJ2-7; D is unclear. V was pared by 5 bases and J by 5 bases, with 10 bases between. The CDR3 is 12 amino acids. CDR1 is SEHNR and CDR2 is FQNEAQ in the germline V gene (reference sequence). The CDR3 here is CASSPTPDEQYF. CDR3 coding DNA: TGTGCCAGCAGCCCTACCCCGGACGAGCAGTACTTC.

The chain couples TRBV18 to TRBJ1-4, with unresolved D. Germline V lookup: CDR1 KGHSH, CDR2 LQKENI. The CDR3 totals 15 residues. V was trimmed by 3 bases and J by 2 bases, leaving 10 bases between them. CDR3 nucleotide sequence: TGTGCCAGCTCACCCGGCACCCTCACTAATGAAAAACTGTTTTTT. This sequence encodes CASSPGTLTNEKLFF.

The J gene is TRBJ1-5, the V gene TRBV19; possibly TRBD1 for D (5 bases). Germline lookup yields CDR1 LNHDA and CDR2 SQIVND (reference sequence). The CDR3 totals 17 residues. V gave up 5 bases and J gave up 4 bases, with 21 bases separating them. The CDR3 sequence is CASSAPFRGRRNQPQHF. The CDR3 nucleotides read TGTGCCAGTAGTGCCCCATTTAGGGGTCGCAGAAATCAGCCCCAGCATTTT.